Here is one T cell receptor beta chain with its context. Antigen unknown. This entry comes from a study of cytomegalovirus exposure and HLA in healthy donors. Findings and caveats of the study: Under in vitro conditions, a few CMV-associated chains were confirmed as specific for CMV antigens.

V was pared by 5 bases and J by 3 bases, with 14 bases between. Germline CDR1 is SGHTA and CDR2 is FQGNSA. The CDR3 has 15 amino acids. With 60 Vbeta and 13 Jbeta primers, the PCR was carried out. TCRdb keeps only in-frame clones here, not all; method: immunoSEQ multiplex PCR. The sample includes about 85,000 clones, roughly three fifths of them seen just once. This chain joins TRBV7-2 and TRBJ2-1; D may be TRBD2 (6 bases). Sequenced sample: PBMCs. The source is a man aged 25 to 40 in good health and CMV-seronegative. The CDR3 reads CASSPRLVIYNEQFF. CDR3 sequence (DNA): TGTGCCAGCAGCCCCCGACTAGTAATCTACAATGAGCAGTTCTTC.